This T cell receptor beta chain is drawn from a study of T-cell reconstitution after alpha-beta-depleted transplantation in children. Study-wide results and caveats: At around two months after transplant, the alpha-beta T cells were reportedly derived from several hundred expanded clones that came from non-depleted graft cells.

Remarks on this clonotype: The antigen is not known.

TCRbeta library preparation incorporated unique molecular identifiers. MiXCR, run by TCRdb on the PCR reads, gives a single entry per CDR3 protein. The sample consists of approximately 500,000 distinct CDR3 sequences, roughly 10% of them appearing once. The germline CDR1 and CDR2 sequences are SEHNR and FQNEAQ (reference sequence). After removal of 5 bases from V and 4 bases from J, the junction contained 5 bases not matched to a gene. The CDR3 covers 14 residues. The material sequenced was PBMCs, taken before TCRalphabeta/CD19-depleted stem cell transplant. The clonotype was recovered from a child aged 2 to 10 with inherited bone marrow failure, due to receive a stem cell transplant. The rearrangement joins TRBV7-9 to TRBJ1-2; the match to TRBD1 covers 9 bases. The CDR3 region is CASSRTGAGYGYTF. The CDR3 DNA reads as TGTGCCAGCAGCCGGACAGGGGCCGGCTATGGCTACACCTTC.